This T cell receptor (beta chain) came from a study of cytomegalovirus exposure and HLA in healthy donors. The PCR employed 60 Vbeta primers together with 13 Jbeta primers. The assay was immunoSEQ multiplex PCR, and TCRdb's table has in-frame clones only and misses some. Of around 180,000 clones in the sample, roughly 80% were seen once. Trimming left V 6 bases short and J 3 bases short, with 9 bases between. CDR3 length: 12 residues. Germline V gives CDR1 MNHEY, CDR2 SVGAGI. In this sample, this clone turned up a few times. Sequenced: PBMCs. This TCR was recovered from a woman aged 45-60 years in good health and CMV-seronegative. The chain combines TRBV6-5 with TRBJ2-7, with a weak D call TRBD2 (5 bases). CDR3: CASRHGVYEQYF. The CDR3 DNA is TGTGCCAGCAGGCACGGGGTCTACGAGCAGTACTTC.